The 7 T cell receptor beta chains below come from one sample, sequenced in a study of shared clonotypes between healthy human individuals. Method: immunoSEQ multiplex PCR; TCRdb's copy keeps in-frame clones and lacks some. The profile shows 2.3 million or so clones, roughly 93% of them singletons. Source material: naive CD4+ T cells from PBMCs. As for subset: CD45RA+ positively selected. The receptors were sampled from a man younger than 35 in good health. Some clones in this sample may be carry-over from other donors' samples.

The CDR3 loop reads CASSEYGGVTEAFF. The CDR3 DNA follows: TGTGCCAGCAGCGAATACGGAGGGGTCACTGAAGCTTTCTTT. The genes are TRBV28 and TRBJ1-1; the D gene is possibly TRBD1 (5 bases). This CDR3 has 14 residues. Trimming stripped 6 bases from V and 4 bases from J, with 15 bases between. Germline assignment: CDR1 MDHEN and CDR2 SYDVKM.

This chain links TRBV7-8 with TRBJ2-1; TRBD2 matches 13 bases. Germline values: CDR1 SGHVS, CDR2 FQNEAQ. The CDR3 contains 16 residues. With V trimmed by 6 bases and J by 4 bases, 6 bases remained unmatched. CDR3 sequence: CASSRTSGSTYNEQFF. Here the CDR3 DNA reads TGTGCCAGCAGTCGGACTAGCGGGAGCACATACAATGAGCAGTTCTTC.

J is TRBJ1-2 and V is TRBV5-1; 7 bases agree with TRBD1. CDR1 and CDR2 (germline): SGHRS, YFSETQ. The CDR3 extends over 14 amino acids. J gave up 7 bases and V 4 bases, and 10 bases lay outside the gene matches. CDR3 region: CASSQDTGDGGYTF. The CDR3 DNA reads TGCGCCAGCAGCCAAGATACAGGGGATGGTGGCTACACCTTC.

The chain has TRBV28 and TRBJ1-3; 8 bases map to TRBD1. Germline-derived CDR1 and CDR2 are MDHEN and SYDVKM. This CDR3 contains 15 residues. Trimming took 3 bases from V and 3 from J; bases not matched to a gene: 4. CDR3 loop: CASSLLGTGGNTIYF. In nucleotides, the CDR3 is TGTGCCAGCAGTTTGTTAGGGACAGGTGGAAACACCATATATTTT.

The gene calls are TRBV28 and TRBJ1-1; D unclear. V was shortened by 7 bases and J by 4 bases, with 13 bases between the two germline ends. The V gene's germline CDR1 is MDHEN and CDR2 SYDVKM. This CDR3 is built from 13 residues. CDR3 nucleotides: TGTGCCAGCACTTCAGGACCGGGCACTGAAGCTTTCTTT. Translating gives CASTSGPGTEAFF.

The V gene is TRBV7-3, the J gene TRBJ2-2; no reliable D call. Trimming left V 5 bases short and J 6 bases short, with 10 bases between. From germline, CDR1 is SGHTA and CDR2 FQGTGA. The CDR3 is 13 amino acids. CDR3 coding DNA: TGTGCCAGCAGCCGAGACTCTGCCGGGGAGCTGTTTTTT. As protein: CASSRDSAGELFF.

In this sample, this clone turned up once. This chain connects TRBV19 to TRBJ1-2, with 11 bases that match TRBD1. The junction had 6 bases not matched to a gene; V was cut back by 8 bases and J by 4 bases. CDR3 length: 14 amino acids. Germline V gene sequence: CDR1 LNHDA, CDR2 SQIVND (reference sequence). The CDR3 protein is CASRTGGASYGYTF. CDR3 coding DNA: TGTGCCAGTCGGACAGGGGGCGCATCCTATGGCTACACCTTC.